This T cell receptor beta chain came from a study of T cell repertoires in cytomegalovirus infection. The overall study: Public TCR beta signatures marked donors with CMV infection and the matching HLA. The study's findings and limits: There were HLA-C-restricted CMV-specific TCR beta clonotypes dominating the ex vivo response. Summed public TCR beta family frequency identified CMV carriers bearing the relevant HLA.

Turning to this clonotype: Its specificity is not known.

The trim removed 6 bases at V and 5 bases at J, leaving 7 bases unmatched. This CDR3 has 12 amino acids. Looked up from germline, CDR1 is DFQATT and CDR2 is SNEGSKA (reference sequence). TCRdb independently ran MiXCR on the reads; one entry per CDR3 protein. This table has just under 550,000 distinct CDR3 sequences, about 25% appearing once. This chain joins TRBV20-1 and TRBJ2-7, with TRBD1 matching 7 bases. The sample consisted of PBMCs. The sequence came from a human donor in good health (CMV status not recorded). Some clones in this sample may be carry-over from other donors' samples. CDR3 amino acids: CSALTGSNEQYV. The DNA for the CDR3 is TGCAGTGCCCTGACAGGGTCCAACGAGCAGTACGTC.